Below, 2 T cell receptor beta chains from the same sample are listed, as sequenced in a study of blood T cell repertoires in COVID-19. The table came from immunoSEQ multiplex PCR; TCRdb's copy has only in-frame clones and leaves some out. The data hold fewer than 250,000 clones, with almost 85% observed a single time. Sequencing was carried out using peripheral blood. These receptors were taken from an elderly woman with acute or convalescent COVID-19.

The CDR3 bases are TGCGCCAGCAGCTTGGATGGCACCTACTATGGCTACACCTTC. Amino acid sequence: CASSLDGTYYGYTF. The chain links TRBV5-1 to TRBJ1-2; D unresolved. The CDR3 runs to 14 residues. CDR1 is SGHRS, CDR2 YFSETQ, per germline. V lost 0 bases and J lost 3, with 9 bases in between. Using reference TRBV5-1 and TRBJ1-2 for the parts outside the CDR3, the full variable domain is KAGVTQTPRYLIKTRGQQVTLSCSPISGHRSVSWYQQTPGQGLQFLFEYFSETQRNKGNFPGRFSGRQFSNSRSEMNVSTLELGDSALYLCASSLDGTYYGYTFGSGTRLTVV.

This clone was observed a single time. V is TRBV13 and J is TRBJ2-6; 8 bases agree with TRBD1. CDR1 and CDR2 from the germline V gene are PRHDT and FYEKMQ (reference sequence). CDR3 length: 22 residues. The V and J ends lost 6 bases and 2 bases, in that order; junction bases with no gene match: 24. CDR3: CASSSDSHQTQGASPGANVLTF. CDR3 bases: TGTGCCAGCAGTTCGGACTCGCACCAGACCCAGGGGGCTTCCCCTGGGGCCAACGTCCTGACTTTC.